Detailed here is one T cell receptor (beta chain). This sample stems from a study of blood T cell repertoires in COVID-19. Study-wide context: The samples span acute and convalescent COVID-19 from the United States, Italy and Spain. The cDNA or gDNA used as material had been derived from T cells, B-cell-depleted T cells, or PBMCs.

Germline CDR1 is KGHSH and CDR2 is LQKENI. With 3 bases removed from V and 6 bases from J, the gap between germline ends came to 8 bases. The CDR3 extends over 12 amino acids. Here immunoSEQ multiplex PCR was the method, and the copy in TCRdb shows in-frame clones only, minus some. Of a few hundred thousand clones in the sample, around 88% were seen once. The chain employs TRBV18 and TRBJ1-1, with a tentative D call TRBD1 (5 bases). The sample comprised peripheral blood. The TCR originated in a man of 80 years or more with acute or convalescent COVID-19. The chain's CDR3 is CASSPREAEAFF. The CDR3 region has the DNA TGTGCCAGCTCACCCAGGGAGGCTGAAGCTTTCTTT. Full variable domain (rest looked up from reference TRBV18 and TRBJ1-1): NAGVMQNPRHLVRRRGQEARLRCSPMKGHSHVYWYRQLPEEGLKFMVYLQKENIIDESGMPKERFSAEFPKEGPSILRIQQVVRGDSAAYFCASSPREAEAFFGQGTRLTVV.